Given below is one TCR beta chain in context. What it binds is unknown. Germline CDR1 is SGHAT and CDR2 is FQNNGV. CDR3 length equals 16 residues. V was shortened by 2 bases and J by 0 bases, with 13 bases between the two germline ends. These data originate in a study of immune evolution from preneoplasia to lung adenocarcinoma. Study outcomes and limitations: Top clone share appeared to fall from AAH through AIS, MIA, adenocarcinoma. Later-stage lesions appeared to have more T cells, more diversity, less clonality.

Generated by immunoSEQ multiplex PCR, the TCRdb table keeps only in-frame clones and is missing some. The sample yields around 14,000 clones, more than 65% seen once. Premalignant or tumor cells were enriched by macro-dissection after pathologic assessment. The sample taken for sequencing was FFPE minimally invasive lung adenocarcinoma tissue. The receptor's source is a person aged 60-79 years with lung adenocarcinoma. The chain employs TRBV11-2 and TRBJ1-1; D may be TRBD1 (6 bases). DNA of the CDR3: TGTGCCAGCAGCTTATTCTCAGGGGCTCTGAACACTGAAGCTTTCTTT. Encoded protein: CASSLFSGALNTEAFF.